This TCR beta chain stems from a study of Graves' ophthalmopathy and Graves' hyperthyroidism. This clonotype was seen many times. Its specificity is unknown. Amplified TCR beta CDR3 regions were obtained using RNA transcripts as template. HTBI-primed first-round RT-PCR preceded second-round multiplex PCR. TCRdb called the multiplex PCR reads again in MiXCR, with one record for every CDR3 protein. The sample contains some 400,000 distinct CDR3 sequences, around 16% of which appear only once. Donors with ophthalmopathy: moderate-to-severe activity, CAS ≥3, NOSPECS ≥4, duration under 3 months. Study-wide findings and caveats: Most thyroid clonotypes with frequency above 0.001 were detected in blood too.

V was pared by 3 bases and J by 3 bases, with 4 bases of the junction left unmatched. CDR3 length equals 16 residues. Germline-derived CDR1 and CDR2 are LNHDA and SQIVND (reference sequence). The clonotype originates from a woman under 30 with Graves' ophthalmopathy. The chain is built from TRBV19 and TRBJ1-5; 11 bases fit TRBD1. Sequences were obtained from peripheral blood. CDR3 coding DNA: TGTGCCAGTAGTATTAGGACAGGGGGCACCAATCAGCCCCAGCATTTT. Translating it yields CASSIRTGGTNQPQHF.